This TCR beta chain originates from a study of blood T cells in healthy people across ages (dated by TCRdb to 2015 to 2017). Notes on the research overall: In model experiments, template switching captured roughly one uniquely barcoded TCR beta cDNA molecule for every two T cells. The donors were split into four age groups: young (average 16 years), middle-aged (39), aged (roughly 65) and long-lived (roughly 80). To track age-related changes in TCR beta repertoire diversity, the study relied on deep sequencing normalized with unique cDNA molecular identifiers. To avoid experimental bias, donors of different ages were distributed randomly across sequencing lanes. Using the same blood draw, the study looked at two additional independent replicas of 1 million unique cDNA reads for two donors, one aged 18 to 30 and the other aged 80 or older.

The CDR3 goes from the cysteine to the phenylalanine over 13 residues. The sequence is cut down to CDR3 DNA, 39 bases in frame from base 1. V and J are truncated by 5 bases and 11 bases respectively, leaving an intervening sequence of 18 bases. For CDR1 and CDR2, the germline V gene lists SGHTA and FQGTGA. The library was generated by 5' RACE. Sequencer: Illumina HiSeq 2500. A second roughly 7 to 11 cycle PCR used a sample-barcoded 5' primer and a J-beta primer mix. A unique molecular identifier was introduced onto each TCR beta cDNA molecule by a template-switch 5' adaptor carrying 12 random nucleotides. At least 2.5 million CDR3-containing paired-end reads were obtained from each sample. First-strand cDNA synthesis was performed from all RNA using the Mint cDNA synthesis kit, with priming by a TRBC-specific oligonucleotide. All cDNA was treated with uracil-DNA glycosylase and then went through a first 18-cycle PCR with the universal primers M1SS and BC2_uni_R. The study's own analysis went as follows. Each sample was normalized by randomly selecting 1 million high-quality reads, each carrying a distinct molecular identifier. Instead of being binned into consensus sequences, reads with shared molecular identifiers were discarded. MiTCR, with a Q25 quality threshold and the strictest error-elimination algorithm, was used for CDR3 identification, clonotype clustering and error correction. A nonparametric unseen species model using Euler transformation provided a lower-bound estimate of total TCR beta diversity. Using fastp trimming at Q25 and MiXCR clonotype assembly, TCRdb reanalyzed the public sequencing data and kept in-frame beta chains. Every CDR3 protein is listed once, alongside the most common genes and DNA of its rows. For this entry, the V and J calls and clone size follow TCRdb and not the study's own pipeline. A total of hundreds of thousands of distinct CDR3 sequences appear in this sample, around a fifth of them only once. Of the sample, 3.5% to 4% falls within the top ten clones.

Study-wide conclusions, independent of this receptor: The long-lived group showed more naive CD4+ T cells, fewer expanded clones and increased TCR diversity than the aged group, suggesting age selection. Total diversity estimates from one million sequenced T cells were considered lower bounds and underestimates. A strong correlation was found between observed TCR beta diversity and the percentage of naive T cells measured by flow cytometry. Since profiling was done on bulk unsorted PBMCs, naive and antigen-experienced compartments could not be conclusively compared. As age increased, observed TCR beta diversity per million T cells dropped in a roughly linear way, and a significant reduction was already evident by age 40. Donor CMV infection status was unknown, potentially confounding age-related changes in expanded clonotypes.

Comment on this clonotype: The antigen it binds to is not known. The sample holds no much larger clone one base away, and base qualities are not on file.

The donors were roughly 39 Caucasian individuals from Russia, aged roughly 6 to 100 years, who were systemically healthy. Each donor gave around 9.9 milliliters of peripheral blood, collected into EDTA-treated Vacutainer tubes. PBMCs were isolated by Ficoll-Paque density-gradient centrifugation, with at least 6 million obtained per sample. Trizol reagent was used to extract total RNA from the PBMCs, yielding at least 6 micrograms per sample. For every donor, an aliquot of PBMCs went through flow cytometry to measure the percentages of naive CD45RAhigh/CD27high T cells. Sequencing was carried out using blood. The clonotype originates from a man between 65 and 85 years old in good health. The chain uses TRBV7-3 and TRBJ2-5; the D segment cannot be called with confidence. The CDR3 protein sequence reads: CASSPGPLAKQYF. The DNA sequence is TGTGCCAGCAGCCCAGGCCCTTTGGCTAAGCAGTACTTC.